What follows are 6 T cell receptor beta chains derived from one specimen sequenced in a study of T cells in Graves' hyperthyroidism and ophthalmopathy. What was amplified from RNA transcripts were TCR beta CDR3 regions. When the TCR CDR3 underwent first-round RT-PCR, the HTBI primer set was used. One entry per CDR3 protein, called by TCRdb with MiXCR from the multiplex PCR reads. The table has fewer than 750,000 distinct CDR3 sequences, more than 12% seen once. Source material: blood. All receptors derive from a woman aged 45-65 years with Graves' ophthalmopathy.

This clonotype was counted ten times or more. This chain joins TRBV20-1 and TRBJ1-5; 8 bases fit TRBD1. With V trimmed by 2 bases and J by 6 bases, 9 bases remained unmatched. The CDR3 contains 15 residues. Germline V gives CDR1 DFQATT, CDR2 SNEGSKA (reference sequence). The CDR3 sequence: CSARTPQGGSQPQHF. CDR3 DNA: TGCAGTGCTAGAACCCCACAGGGGGGCAGTCAGCCCCAGCATTTT.

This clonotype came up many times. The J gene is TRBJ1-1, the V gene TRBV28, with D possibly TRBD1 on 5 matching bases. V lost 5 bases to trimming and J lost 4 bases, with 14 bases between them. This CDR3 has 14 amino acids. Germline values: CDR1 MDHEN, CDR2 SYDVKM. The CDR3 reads CASSIPQGATEAFF. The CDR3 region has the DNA TGTGCCAGCAGTATCCCTCAAGGGGCCACTGAAGCTTTCTTT. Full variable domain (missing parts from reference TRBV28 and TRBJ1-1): DVKVTQSSRYLVKRTGEKVFLECVQDMDHENMFWYRQDPGLGLRLIYFSYDVKMKEKGDIPEGYSVSREKKERFSLILESASTNQTSMYLCASSIPQGATEAFFGQGTRLTVV.

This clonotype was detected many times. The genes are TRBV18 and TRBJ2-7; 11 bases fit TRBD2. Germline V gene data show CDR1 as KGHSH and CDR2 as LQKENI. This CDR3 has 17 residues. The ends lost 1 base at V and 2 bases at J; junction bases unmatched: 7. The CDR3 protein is CASSPRTASGRTYEQYF. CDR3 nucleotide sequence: TGTGCCAGCTCACCACGAACAGCTAGCGGGAGGACCTACGAGCAGTACTTC.

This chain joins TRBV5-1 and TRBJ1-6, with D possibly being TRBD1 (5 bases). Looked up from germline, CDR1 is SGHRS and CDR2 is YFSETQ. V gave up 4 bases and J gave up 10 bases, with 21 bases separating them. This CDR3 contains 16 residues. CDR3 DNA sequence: TGCGCCAGCAGCCCAACCACCGGGGCCCCCAGGTCACCCCTCCACTTT. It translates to CASSPTTGAPRSPLHF.

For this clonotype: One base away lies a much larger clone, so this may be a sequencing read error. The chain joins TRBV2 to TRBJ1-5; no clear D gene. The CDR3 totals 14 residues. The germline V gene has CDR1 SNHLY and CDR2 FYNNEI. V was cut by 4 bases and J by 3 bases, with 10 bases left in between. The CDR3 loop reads CASSGWADNQPQHF. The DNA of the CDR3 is TGTGCCAGCAGTGGTTGGGCCGACAATCAGCCCCAGCATTTT.

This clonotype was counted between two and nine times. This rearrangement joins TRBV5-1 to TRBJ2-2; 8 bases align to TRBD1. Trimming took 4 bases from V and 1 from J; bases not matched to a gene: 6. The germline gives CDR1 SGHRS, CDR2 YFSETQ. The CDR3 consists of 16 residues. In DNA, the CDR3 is TGCGCCAGCAGCCAGGGACAGGTGGTGAACACCGGGGAGCTGTTTTTT. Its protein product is CASSQGQVVNTGELFF.